A single sample gave rise to the 8 T cell receptor beta chains below, sequenced in a study of molecular identifiers for immune sequencing clone quantification. In TCRdb, the PCR reads were re-called with MiXCR into one record per CDR3 protein. In the table there are hundreds of thousands of distinct CDR3 sequences, 25% of which are singletons. Sample: naive CD8+ T cells from blood, with Jurkat cell RNA spiked in. Subset reported: FACS-sorted CD8+CD4-CCR7+CD45RA+ naive T cells. All receptors derive from a human donor in good health. Some libraries in this study had Jurkat cell RNA spiked in.

Many counts were recorded for this clonotype. This rearrangement joins TRBV6-5 to TRBJ2-7, with no clear D. The germline CDR1 and CDR2 sequences are MNHEY and SVGAGI. Trimming cost V 3 bases and J 2 bases, with 8 bases left between them. The CDR3 length is 13 residues. CDR3 DNA sequence: TGTGCCAGCAGTTATTACAAAACCTACGAGCAGTACTTC. Translation gives CASSYYKTYEQYF.

This clonotype was detected ten times or more. J is TRBJ2-3 and V is TRBV7-6; TRBD2 agrees at 13 bases. Germline-derived CDR1 and CDR2 are SGHVS and FNYEAQ. J was trimmed by 2 bases and V by 5 bases; bases with no gene match: 7. This CDR3 region has 17 residues. Here the CDR3 reads CASSPSLAGGNTDTQYF. CDR3 bases: TGTGCCAGCAGCCCCTCACTAGCGGGGGGGAACACAGATACGCAGTATTTT.

Note on this clonotype: A junction end diverges from the germline sequence, so it may reflect a read error. The rearrangement uses TRBV19 and TRBJ1-1; TRBD1 might be the D (6 bases). The CDR3 has 14 amino acids. Germline CDR1 LNHDA, CDR2 SQIVND (reference sequence). CDR3 sequence reads: CASSLQGGDTEALF. CDR3 bases: TGTGCCAGTAGTTTACAAGGTGGGGACACTGAAGCTCTCTTT.

This clonotype has ten or more counts. The J gene is TRBJ2-7, the V gene TRBV28; D remains unclear. The CDR3 extends over 13 amino acids. V was shortened by 6 bases and J by 3 bases, with 12 bases between the two germline ends. Germline V gene data show CDR1 as MDHEN and CDR2 as SYDVKM. CDR3 nucleotides: TGTGCCAGCAGAGCCGAGCTAGTCTACGAGCAGTACTTC. This codes for CASRAELVYEQYF.

This clonotype was counted many times. The chain recombines TRBV2 with TRBJ1-1; D remains ambiguous. The length of the CDR3 is 13 residues. The V end was cut by 7 bases, the J end by 6 bases, with 15 bases between. Germline V gene data show CDR1 as SNHLY and CDR2 as FYNNEI. Here the CDR3 DNA reads TGTGCCAGCACTAAGGCAGGCCACGCTGAAGCTTTCTTT. Translated: CASTKAGHAEAFF.

This clonotype was picked up a small number of times. This chain connects TRBV9 to TRBJ2-7, with TRBD2 identical over 9 bases. V dropped 4 bases and J dropped 1; count of bases not matched to a gene: 9. Germline CDR1 SGDLS, CDR2 YYNGEE. The CDR3 totals 16 residues. CDR3 DNA: TGTGCCAGCAGCCCAGGTTGGGGACTAGCATCCTACGAGCAGTACTTC. It specifies CASSPGWGLASYEQYF.

To note about this clonotype: Being one base from a much bigger clone, this may be a read error. This likely comes from a read error, as the CDR3 has no conserved phenylalanine or tryptophan at its end. The gene calls are TRBV25-1 and TRBJ2-7, with 8 bases that match TRBD2. With 6 bases clipped from V and 3 bases from J, the junction kept 10 bases outside the gene matches. The CDR3 runs to 15 residues. Germline lookup yields CDR1 MGHDK and CDR2 SYGVNS. The CDR3 coding sequence is TGTGCCAGCAGGGGGCATAGCGGGAACGACTACGAGCAGTACCTC. It translates to CASRGHSGNDYEQYL.

As concerns this clonotype: This may be a read error: a much more frequent sequence differs by one nucleotide. This likely comes from a read error, as the CDR3 has no conserved phenylalanine or tryptophan at its end. The chain has TRBV4-3 and TRBJ2-3; TRBD2 matches 12 bases. Germline-derived CDR1 and CDR2 are LGHNA and YSLEER. CDR3 size: 17 residues. The junction had 9 bases not matched to a gene; V was cut back by 3 bases and J by 5 bases. CDR3 residues: CASSQILLAGGEDTQYI. Here the CDR3 DNA reads TGCGCCAGCAGCCAGATATTACTAGCGGGAGGTGAAGATACGCAGTATATT.